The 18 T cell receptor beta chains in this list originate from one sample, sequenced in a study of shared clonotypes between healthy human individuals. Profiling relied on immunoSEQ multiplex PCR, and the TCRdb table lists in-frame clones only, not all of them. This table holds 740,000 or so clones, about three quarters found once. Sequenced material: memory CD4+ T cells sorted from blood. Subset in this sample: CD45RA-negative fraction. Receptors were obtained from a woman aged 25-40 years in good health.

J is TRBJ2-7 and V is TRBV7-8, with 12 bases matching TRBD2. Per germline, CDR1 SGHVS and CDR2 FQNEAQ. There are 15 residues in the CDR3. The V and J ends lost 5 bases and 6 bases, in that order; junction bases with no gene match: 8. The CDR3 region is CASSIRTSGDSEQYF. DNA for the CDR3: TGTGCCAGCAGCATTCGGACTAGCGGGGACAGCGAGCAGTACTTC.

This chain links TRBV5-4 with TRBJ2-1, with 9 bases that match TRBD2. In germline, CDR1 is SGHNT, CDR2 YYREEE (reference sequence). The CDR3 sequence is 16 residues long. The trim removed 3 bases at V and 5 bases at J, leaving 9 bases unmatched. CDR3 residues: CASSSRFSSGNNEQFF. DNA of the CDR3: TGTGCCAGCAGCTCTCGTTTTTCTAGCGGGAACAATGAGCAGTTCTTC.

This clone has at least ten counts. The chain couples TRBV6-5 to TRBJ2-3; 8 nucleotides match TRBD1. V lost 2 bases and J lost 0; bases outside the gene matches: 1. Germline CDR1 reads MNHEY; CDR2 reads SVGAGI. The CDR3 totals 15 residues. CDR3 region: CASSYRTGSTDTQYF. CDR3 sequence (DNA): TGTGCCAGCAGTTACAGGACAGGGAGCACAGATACGCAGTATTTT.

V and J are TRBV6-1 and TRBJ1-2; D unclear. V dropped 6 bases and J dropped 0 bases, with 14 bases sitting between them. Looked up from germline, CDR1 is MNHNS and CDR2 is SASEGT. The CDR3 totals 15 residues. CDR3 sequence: CASSPATRANYGYTF. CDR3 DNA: TGTGCCAGCAGCCCCGCGACGAGAGCTAACTATGGCTACACCTTC.

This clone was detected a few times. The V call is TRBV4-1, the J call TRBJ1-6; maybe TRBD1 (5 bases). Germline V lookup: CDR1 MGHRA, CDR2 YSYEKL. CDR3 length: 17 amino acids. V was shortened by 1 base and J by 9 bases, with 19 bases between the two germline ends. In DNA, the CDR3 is TGCGCCAGCAGCCAAGGCTCAGGGACGGCGGGAATTTCACCCCTCCACTTT. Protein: CASSQGSGTAGISPLHF.

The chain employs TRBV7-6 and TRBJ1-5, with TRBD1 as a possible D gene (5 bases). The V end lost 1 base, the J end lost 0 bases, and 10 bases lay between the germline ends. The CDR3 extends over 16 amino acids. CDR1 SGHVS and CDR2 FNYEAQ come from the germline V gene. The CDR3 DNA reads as TGTGCCAGCAGCTTAGTAGCCAGGGATAGCAATCAGCCCCAGCATTTT. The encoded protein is CASSLVARDSNQPQHF.

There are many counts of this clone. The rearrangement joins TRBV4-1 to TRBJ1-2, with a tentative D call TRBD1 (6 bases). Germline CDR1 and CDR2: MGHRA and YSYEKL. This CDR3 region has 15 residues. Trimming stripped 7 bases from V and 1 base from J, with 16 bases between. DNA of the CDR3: TGCGCCAGCAATGATGCGGGGGCGGTTAACTATGGCTACACCTTC. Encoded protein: CASNDAGAVNYGYTF.

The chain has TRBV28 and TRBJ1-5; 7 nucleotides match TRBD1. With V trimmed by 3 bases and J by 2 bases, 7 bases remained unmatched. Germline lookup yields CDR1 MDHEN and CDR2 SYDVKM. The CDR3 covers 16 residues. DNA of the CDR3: TGTGCCAGCAGTTTGATACAGGGGCCAGGCAATCAGCCCCAGCATTTT. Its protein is CASSLIQGPGNQPQHF.

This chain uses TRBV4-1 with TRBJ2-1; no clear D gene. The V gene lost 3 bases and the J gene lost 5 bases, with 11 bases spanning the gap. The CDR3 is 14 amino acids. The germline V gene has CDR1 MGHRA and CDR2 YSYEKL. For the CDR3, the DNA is TGCGCCAGCAGCCAGGAAGACCGTAACAATGAGCAGTTCTTC. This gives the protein CASSQEDRNNEQFF.

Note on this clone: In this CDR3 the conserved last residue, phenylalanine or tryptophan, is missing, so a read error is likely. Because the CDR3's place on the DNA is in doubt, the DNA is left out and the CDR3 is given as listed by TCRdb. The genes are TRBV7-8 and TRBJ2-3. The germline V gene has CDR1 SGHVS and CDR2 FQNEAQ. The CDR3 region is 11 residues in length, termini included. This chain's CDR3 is CASSGSRALIY.

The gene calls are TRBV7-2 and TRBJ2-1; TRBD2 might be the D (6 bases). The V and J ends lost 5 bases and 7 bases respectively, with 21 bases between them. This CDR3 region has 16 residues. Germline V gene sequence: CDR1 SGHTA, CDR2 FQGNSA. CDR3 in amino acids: CASSPHMTGEANEQFF. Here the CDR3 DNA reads TGTGCCAGCAGCCCACACATGACGGGAGAGGCGAATGAGCAGTTCTTC.

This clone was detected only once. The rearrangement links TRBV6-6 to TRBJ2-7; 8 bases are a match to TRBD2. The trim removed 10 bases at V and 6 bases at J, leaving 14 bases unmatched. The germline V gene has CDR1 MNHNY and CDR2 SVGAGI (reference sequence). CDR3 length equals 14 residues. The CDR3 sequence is CATRETSVVREQYF. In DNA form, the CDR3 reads TGTGCCACAAGGGAGACTAGCGTTGTTCGCGAGCAGTACTTC.

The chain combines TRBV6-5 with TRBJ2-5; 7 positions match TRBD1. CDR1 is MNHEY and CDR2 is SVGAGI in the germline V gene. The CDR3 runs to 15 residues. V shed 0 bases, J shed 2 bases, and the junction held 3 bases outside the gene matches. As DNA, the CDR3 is TGTGCCAGCAGTTACTCTCAGGGGGAGCAAGAGACCCAGTACTTC. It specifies CASSYSQGEQETQYF.

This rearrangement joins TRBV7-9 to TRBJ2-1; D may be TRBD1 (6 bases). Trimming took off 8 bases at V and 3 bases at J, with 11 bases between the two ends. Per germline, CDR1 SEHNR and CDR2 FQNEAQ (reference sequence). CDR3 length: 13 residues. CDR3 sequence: CASVGTFYNEQFF. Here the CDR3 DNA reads TGTGCCAGCGTAGGGACATTCTACAATGAGCAGTTCTTC.

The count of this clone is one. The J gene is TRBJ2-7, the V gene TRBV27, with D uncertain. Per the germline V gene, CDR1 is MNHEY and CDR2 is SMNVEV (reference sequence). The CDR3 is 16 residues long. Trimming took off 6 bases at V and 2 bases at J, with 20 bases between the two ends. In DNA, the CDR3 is TGTGCCAGCAGCCCTCCGATTCGGATCGGGCCCTACGAGCAGTACTTC. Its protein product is CASSPPIRIGPYEQYF.

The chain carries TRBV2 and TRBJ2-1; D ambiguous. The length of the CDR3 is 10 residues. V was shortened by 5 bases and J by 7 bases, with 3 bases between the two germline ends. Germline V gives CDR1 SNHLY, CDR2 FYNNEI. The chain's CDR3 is CASSQNEQFF. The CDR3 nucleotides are TGTGCCAGCAGTCAGAATGAGCAGTTCTTC.

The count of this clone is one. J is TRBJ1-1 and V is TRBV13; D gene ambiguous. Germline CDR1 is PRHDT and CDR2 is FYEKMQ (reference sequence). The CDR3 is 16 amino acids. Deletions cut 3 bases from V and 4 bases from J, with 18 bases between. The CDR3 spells CASSFGRPGVGTEAFF. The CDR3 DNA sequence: TGTGCCAGCAGCTTTGGGCGTCCGGGCGTTGGCACTGAAGCTTTCTTT.

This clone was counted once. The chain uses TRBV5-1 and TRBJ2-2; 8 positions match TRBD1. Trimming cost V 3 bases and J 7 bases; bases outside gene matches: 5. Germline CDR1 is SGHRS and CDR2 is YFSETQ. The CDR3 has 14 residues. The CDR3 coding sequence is TGCGCCAGCAGCTCCTGGACAGGGAACGGGGAGCTGTTTTTT. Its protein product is CASSSWTGNGELFF.